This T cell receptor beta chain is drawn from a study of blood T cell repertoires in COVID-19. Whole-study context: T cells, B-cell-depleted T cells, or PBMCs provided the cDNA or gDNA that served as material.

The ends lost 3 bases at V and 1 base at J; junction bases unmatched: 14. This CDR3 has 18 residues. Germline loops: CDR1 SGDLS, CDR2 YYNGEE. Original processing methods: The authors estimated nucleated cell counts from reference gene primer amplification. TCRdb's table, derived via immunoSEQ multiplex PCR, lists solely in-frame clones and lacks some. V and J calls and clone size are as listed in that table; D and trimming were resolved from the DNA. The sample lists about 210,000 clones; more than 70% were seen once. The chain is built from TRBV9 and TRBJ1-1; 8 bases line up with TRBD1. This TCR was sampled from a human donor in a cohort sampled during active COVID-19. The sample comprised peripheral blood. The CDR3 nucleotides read TGTGCCAGCAGCGGCCGGACGCAGGGGGCCATAGGGAACACTGAAGCTTTCTTT. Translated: CASSGRTQGAIGNTEAFF.